This T cell receptor beta chain was found in a study of CD8 T cells in Susac syndrome. Study-wide background: Susac syndrome patients were untreated, on corticosteroids with some adding intravenous immunoglobulin, or on intravenous immunoglobulin only.

The RNA, 0.5 to 1 ug, was put through reverse transcription using random hexamers. A multiplex approach, immunoSEQ multiplex PCR, amplified TCR beta CDR3 across 54 Vbeta and 13 Jbeta. Each CDR3 protein gets one entry after TCRdb re-called the immunoSEQ multiplex PCR reads with MiXCR. The sample includes under 200,000 distinct CDR3 sequences, roughly 90% of them seen just once. TEMRA cells were FACS-enriched, with CD8+ and CD4+ T cells isolated negatively. Germline CDR1 is DFQATT and CDR2 is SNEGSKA (reference sequence). The CDR3 is 14 amino acids. Trimming shortened V by 0 bases and J by 5 bases, and 13 bases separated the two germline ends. The study, taken as a whole, reports: As the study acknowledged, the number of individuals in its TCR sequencing and HLA analysis was relatively small.

Turning to this clonotype: Antigen: not known.

This sequence joins TRBV20-1 and TRBJ1-2; D not resolved. Sequencing was performed on CD4+ T cells from PBMCs. The receptor was derived from a human donor with Susac syndrome. The CDR3: CSARDWKGLYGYTF. Written as DNA, the CDR3 is TGCAGTGCTAGAGATTGGAAGGGCTTATATGGCTACACCTTC.